Following are 16 T cell receptor beta chains from one sample sequenced in a study of glioma-infiltrating T cells after dendritic cell vaccination. TCRdb keeps only in-frame clones here, not all; method: immunoSEQ multiplex PCR. The data show about 32,000 clones, with roughly 90% seen just once and 2.2% held by the top ten. Specimen: blood, collected before dendritic cell vaccination. All receptors derive from a human donor with glioblastoma.

This chain links TRBV12-2 with TRBJ1-1. TRBV12-2 is labeled a pseudogene. There are 17 residues in the CDR3. The CDR3 loop is CASRLNRRGKLNTEAFF. Here the CDR3 DNA reads TGTGCAAGTCGCCTCAACCGGCGGGGGAAGCTGAACACTGAAGCTTTCTTT.

The table lists this clone with a few counts. The chain is built from TRBV5-4 and TRBJ2-5; TRBD1 is a possible D gene (7 bases). V was shortened by 0 bases and J by 1 base, with 13 bases between the two germline ends. This CDR3 comprises 16 residues. Germline V gene sequence: CDR1 SGHNT, CDR2 YYREEE (reference sequence). Here the CDR3 DNA reads TGTGCCAGCAGCTTGGAGTCAGGGGGGACCCAAGAGACCCAGTACTTC. Encoded protein: CASSLESGGTQETQYF. Drawing the rest from reference TRBV5-4 and TRBJ2-5, the complete variable domain is ETGVTQSPTHLIKTRGQQVTLRCSSQSGHNTVSWYQQALGQGPQFIFQYYREEENGRGNFPPRFSGLQFPNYSSELNVNALELDDSALYLCASSLESGGTQETQYFGPGTRLLVL.

The J gene is TRBJ2-1, the V gene TRBV6-4; 8 nucleotides match TRBD2. The junction had 8 bases not matched to a gene; V was cut back by 4 bases and J by 0 bases. The CDR3 loop spans 17 amino acids. The germline V gene has CDR1 MRHNA and CDR2 SNTAGT. The CDR3 loop is CASSAWGAGGSYNEQFF. CDR3 nucleotides: TGTGCCAGCAGTGCCTGGGGGGCGGGGGGCTCCTACAATGAGCAGTTCTTC.

This clone occurred once. The CDR3 sequence: CASSGMTSGGADEQFF. The CDR3 DNA reads TGCGCCAGCAGCGGTATGACTAGCGGGGGGGCCGATGAGCAGTTCTTC. The V and J genes are TRBV5-1 and TRBJ2-1; TRBD2 agrees at 14 bases. V was pared by 4 bases and J by 8 bases, with 8 bases of the junction left unmatched. Per germline, CDR1 SGHRS and CDR2 YFSETQ. The CDR3 has 16 amino acids.

A single count supports this clone. The CDR3 sequence is CASSTLKGDEAFF. CDR3 bases: TGTGCCAGCAGCACCTTGAAGGGAGACGAAGCTTTCTTT. The J gene is TRBJ1-1, the V gene TRBV21-1. TRBV21-1 is described as a pseudogene. This CDR3 has 13 residues.

The chain carries TRBV19 and TRBJ1-5, with D tentatively TRBD1 (5 bases). Germline values: CDR1 LNHDA, CDR2 SQIVND (reference sequence). The length of the CDR3 is 13 residues. V dropped 10 bases and J dropped 3 bases, with 13 bases sitting between them. CDR3 sequence (DNA): TGTGCCACCGACACAGGATTCAATCAGCCCCAGCATTTT. This gives the protein CATDTGFNQPQHF. The full variable domain, in which reference TRBV19 and TRBJ1-5 provide the parts outside the CDR3, is DGGITQSPKYLFRKEGQNVTLSCEQNLNHDAMYWYRQDPGQGLRLIYYSQIVNDFQKGDIAEGYSVSREKKESFPLTVTSAQKNPTAFYLCATDTGFNQPQHFGDGTRLSIL.

The V gene is TRBV30, the J gene TRBJ1-6; the match to TRBD1 covers 9 bases. Germline values: CDR1 GTSNPN, CDR2 SVGIG (reference sequence). V shed 3 bases, J shed 8 bases, and the junction held 2 bases outside the gene matches. The length of the CDR3 is 13 residues. CDR3 bases: TGTGCCTGGAGGGGACAGGGTGATTCACCCCTCCACTTT. This translates into CAWRGQGDSPLHF.

The chain joins TRBV7-9 to TRBJ1-1, with D maybe TRBD1 (5 bases). Germline assignment: CDR1 SEHNR and CDR2 FQNEAQ (reference sequence). This CDR3 spans 12 amino acids. V shed 5 bases and J shed 9 bases, with 13 bases lying between them. The chain's CDR3 is CASSPGDRQAFF. The CDR3 nucleotides read TGTGCCAGCAGCCCGGGGGACCGTCAAGCTTTCTTT. Full variable domain (outside the CDR3, taken from reference TRBV7-9 and TRBJ1-1): DTGVSQNPRHKITKRGQNVTFRCDPISEHNRLYWYRQTLGQGPEFLTYFQNEAQLEKSRLLSDRFSAERPKGSFSTLEIQRTEQGDSAMYLCASSPGDRQAFFGQGTRLTVV.

The chain has TRBV7-2 and TRBJ1-2, with 7 bases lining up with TRBD1. Germline lookup yields CDR1 SGHTA and CDR2 FQGNSA. The J segment lost 4 bases and the V segment lost 3 bases, leaving 8 bases of the junction unmatched. This CDR3 is built from 15 residues. The CDR3 sequence: CASSFGQDRRYGYTF. The CDR3 coding sequence is TGTGCCAGCAGCTTCGGACAGGACCGGCGCTATGGCTACACCTTC.

This clone has just a few counts. The V call is TRBV29-1, the J call TRBJ2-4, with TRBD1 matching over 9 bases. The V gene end was trimmed by 5 bases and the J gene end by 5 bases; junction bases not matched to a gene: 4. The CDR3 contains 13 residues. From germline, CDR1 is SQVTM and CDR2 ANQGSEA. CDR3 coding DNA: TGCAGCGTTACAGGGGGCCCCGAAAACATTCAGTACTTC. This translates into CSVTGGPENIQYF.

V is TRBV7-8 and J is TRBJ1-3; D is ambiguous. This CDR3 comprises 14 residues. V lost 2 bases, J lost 7 bases, and 12 bases lay in between. Germline assignment: CDR1 SGHVS and CDR2 FQNEAQ. The CDR3: CASSLMGAPNTIYF. The DNA for the CDR3 is TGTGCCAGCAGCTTAATGGGAGCTCCGAACACCATATATTTT.

The chain is built from TRBV6-5 and TRBJ2-1; a weak D match, TRBD1 (6 bases). CDR1 MNHEY and CDR2 SVGAGI come from the germline V gene. Trimming took 5 bases from V and 6 from J, leaving 11 bases between them. The CDR3 has 13 residues. Written as DNA, the CDR3 is TGTGCCAGCAGTAAAACAGGGTTCAATGAGCAGTTCTTC. Protein product: CASSKTGFNEQFF.

The rearrangement joins TRBV6-1 to TRBJ1-5; possible D gene TRBD1, 6 bases. CDR1 and CDR2 from the germline V gene are MNHNS and SASEGT. Trimming stripped 10 bases from V and 3 bases from J, with 13 bases between. The CDR3 totals 13 residues. CDR3 nucleotides: TGTGCCATCGGGGGGGCATACAATCAGCCCCAGCATTTT. It specifies CAIGGAYNQPQHF.

This clone was recorded a few times. The V call is TRBV19, the J call TRBJ2-7; the match to TRBD1 covers 9 bases. This CDR3 contains 14 residues. The V gene's germline CDR1 is LNHDA and CDR2 SQIVND (reference sequence). The junction had 6 bases not matched to a gene; V was cut back by 5 bases and J by 4 bases. The CDR3 loop reads CASSAKTGGYEQYF. The CDR3 bases are TGTGCCAGTAGTGCCAAGACAGGGGGTTACGAGCAGTACTTC.

The gene calls are TRBV5-1 and TRBJ1-1; maybe TRBD1 (5 bases). Germline V gene lookup returns CDR1 SGHRS and CDR2 YFSETQ. Trimming stripped 0 bases from V and 4 bases from J, with 13 bases between. CDR3 length: 15 residues. CDR3 DNA sequence: TGCGCCAGCAGCTTGGGGGGCAGGGTAGTCACTGAAGCTTTCTTT. It is translated as CASSLGGRVVTEAFF.

The rearrangement uses TRBV7-2 and TRBJ2-1, with no clear D. Germline CDR1 SGHTA, CDR2 FQGNSA. The CDR3 has 13 amino acids. V was clipped by 4 bases and J by 0 bases, with 4 bases between them. CDR3 bases: TGTGCCAGCAGCTCAGGCTCCTACAATGAGCAGTTCTTC. Translated: CASSSGSYNEQFF.